Detailed here is one T cell receptor (beta chain). TCRdb's table, derived via immunoSEQ multiplex PCR, lists solely in-frame clones and lacks some. The data hold 150,000 to 200,000 clones, with about 85% observed a single time. The sample comes from a study of blood T cell repertoires in COVID-19. V lost 6 bases and J lost 6; bases outside the gene matches: 3. There are 14 residues in the CDR3. CDR1 and CDR2 from the germline V gene are WNHNN and SYGVQD (reference sequence). The chain has TRBV10-1 and TRBJ1-4; TRBD1 aligns across 11 bases. The sequencing input was peripheral blood. This TCR was sampled from a woman in her forties or fifties with COVID-19, enrolled during active disease. DNA of the CDR3: TGCGCCAGCAGCCAGGACAGGGGGCATGAAAAACTGTTTTTT. Protein product: CASSQDRGHEKLFF.